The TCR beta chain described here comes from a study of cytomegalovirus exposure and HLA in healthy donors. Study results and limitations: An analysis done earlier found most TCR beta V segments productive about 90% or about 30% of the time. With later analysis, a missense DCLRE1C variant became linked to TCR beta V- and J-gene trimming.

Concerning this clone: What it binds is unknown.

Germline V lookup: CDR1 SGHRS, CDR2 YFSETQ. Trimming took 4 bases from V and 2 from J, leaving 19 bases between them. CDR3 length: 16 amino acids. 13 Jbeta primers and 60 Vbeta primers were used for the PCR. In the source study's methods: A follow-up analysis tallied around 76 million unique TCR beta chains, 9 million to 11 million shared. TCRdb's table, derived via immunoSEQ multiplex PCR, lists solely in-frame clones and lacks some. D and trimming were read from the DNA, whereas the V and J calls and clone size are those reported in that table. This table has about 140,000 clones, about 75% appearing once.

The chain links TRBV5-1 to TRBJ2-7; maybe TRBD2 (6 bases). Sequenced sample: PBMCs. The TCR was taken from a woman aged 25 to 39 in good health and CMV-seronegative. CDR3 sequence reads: CASSARGYLGAYEQYF. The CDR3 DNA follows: TGCGCCAGCAGCGCCCGGGGGTATCTGGGCGCCTACGAGCAGTACTTC.